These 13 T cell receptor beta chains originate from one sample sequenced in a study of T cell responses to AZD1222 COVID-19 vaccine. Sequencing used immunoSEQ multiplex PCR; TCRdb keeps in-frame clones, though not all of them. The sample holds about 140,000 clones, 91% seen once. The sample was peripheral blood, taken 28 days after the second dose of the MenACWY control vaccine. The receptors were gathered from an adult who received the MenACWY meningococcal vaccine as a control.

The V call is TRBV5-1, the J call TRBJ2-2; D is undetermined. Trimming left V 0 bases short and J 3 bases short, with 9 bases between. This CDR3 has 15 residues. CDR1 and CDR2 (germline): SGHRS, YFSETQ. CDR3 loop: CASSLVRPDTGELFF. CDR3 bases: TGCGCCAGCAGCTTGGTGAGGCCGGACACCGGGGAGCTGTTTTTT.

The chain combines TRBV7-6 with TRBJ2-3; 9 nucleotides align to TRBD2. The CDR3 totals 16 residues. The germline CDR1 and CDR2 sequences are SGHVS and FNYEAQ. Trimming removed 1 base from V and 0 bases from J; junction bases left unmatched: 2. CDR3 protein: CASSLGAGGSTDTQYF. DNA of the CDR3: TGTGCCAGCAGCTTAGGGGCGGGGGGGAGCACAGATACGCAGTATTTT. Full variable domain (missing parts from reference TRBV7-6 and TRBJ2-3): GAGVSQSPRYKVTKRGQDVALRCDPISGHVSLYWYRQALGQGPEFLTYFNYEAQQDKSGLPNDRFSAERPEGSISTLTIQRTEQRDSAMYRCASSLGAGGSTDTQYFGPGTRLTVL.

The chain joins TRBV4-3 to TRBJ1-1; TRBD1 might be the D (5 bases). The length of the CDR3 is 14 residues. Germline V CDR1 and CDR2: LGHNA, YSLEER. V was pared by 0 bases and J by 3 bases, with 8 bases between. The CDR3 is CASSQDVGDTEAFF. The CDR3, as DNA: TGCGCCAGCAGCCAAGATGTGGGGGACACTGAAGCTTTCTTT.

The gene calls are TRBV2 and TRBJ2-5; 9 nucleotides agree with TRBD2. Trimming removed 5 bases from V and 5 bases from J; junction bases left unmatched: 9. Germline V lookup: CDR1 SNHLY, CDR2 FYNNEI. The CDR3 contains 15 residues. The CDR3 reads CASSQNSGGDETQYF. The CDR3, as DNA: TGTGCCAGCAGTCAGAATAGCGGGGGAGATGAGACCCAGTACTTC.

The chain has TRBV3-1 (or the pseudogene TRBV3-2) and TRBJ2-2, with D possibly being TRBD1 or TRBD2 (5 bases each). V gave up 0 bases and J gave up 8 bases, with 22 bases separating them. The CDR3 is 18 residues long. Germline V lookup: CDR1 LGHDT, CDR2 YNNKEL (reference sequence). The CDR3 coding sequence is TGTGCCAGCAGCCAAGAAGGAGGTTGGGGCCTGTTTTGGGGGGAGCTGTTTTTT. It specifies CASSQEGGWGLFWGELFF.

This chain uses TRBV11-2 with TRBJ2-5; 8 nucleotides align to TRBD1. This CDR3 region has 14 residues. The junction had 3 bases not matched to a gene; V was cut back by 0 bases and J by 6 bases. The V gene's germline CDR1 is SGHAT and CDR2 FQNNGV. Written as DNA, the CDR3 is TGTGCCAGCAGCTTAGAACAGGGGGTAAAGACCCAGTACTTC. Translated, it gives CASSLEQGVKTQYF.

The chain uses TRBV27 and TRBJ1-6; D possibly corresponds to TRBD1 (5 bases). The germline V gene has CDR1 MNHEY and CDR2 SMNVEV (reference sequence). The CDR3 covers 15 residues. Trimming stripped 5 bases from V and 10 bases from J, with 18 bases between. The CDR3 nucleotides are TGTGCCAGCAGTAACACAGGTTCCTTGGGCTCACCCCTCCACTTT. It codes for CASSNTGSLGSPLHF.

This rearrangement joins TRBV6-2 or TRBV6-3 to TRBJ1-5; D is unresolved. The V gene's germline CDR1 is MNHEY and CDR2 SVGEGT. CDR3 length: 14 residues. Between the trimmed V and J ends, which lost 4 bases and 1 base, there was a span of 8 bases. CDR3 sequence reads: CASSSELSNQPQHF. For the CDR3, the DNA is TGTGCCAGCAGTTCAGAATTGAGCAATCAGCCCCAGCATTTT.

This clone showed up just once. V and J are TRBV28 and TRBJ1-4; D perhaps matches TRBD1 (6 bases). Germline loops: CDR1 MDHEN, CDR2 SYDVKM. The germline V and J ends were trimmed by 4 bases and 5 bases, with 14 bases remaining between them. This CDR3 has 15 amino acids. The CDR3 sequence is CASSSPGAGNEKLFF. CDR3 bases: TGTGCCAGCAGTTCTCCGGGGGCGGGCAATGAAAAACTGTTTTTT.

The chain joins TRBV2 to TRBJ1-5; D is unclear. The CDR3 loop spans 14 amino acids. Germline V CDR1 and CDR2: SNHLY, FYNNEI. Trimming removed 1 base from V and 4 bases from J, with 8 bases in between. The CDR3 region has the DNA TGTGCCAGCAGTGAAGAGGGCGGGAATCAGCCCCAGCATTTT. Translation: CASSEEGGNQPQHF. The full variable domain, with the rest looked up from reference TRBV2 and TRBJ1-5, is EPEVTQTPSHQVTQMGQEVILRCVPISNHLYFYWYRQILGQKVEFLVSFYNNEISEKSEIFDDQFSVERPDGSNFTLKIRSTKLEDSAMYFCASSEEGGNQPQHFGDGTRLSIL.

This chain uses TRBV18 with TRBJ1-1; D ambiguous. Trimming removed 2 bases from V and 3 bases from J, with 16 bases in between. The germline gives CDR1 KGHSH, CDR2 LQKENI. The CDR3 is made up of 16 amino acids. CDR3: CASSPNQILGDTEAFF. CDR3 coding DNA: TGTGCCAGCTCACCAAATCAAATCCTTGGGGACACTGAAGCTTTCTTT.

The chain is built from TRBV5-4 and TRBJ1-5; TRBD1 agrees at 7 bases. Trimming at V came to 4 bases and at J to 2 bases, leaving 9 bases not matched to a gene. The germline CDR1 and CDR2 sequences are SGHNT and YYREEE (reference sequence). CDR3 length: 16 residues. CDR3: CASSKTGELGNQPQHF. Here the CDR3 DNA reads TGTGCCAGCAGCAAAACAGGGGAATTAGGCAATCAGCCCCAGCATTTT. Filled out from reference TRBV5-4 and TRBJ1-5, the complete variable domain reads ETGVTQSPTHLIKTRGQQVTLRCSSQSGHNTVSWYQQALGQGPQFIFQYYREEENGRGNFPPRFSGLQFPNYSSELNVNALELDDSALYLCASSKTGELGNQPQHFGDGTRLSIL.

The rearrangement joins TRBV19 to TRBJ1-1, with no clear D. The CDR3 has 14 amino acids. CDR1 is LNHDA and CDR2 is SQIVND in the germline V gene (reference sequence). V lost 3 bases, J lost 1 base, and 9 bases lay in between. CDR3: CASSMLWANTEAFF. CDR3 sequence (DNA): TGTGCCAGTAGTATGTTGTGGGCGAACACTGAAGCTTTCTTT.